The clone carrying this T cell receptor beta chain was seen a few times. Antigen: not known. The sample is drawn from a study of Graves' ophthalmopathy and Graves' hyperthyroidism. In the study overall: Sampling took place at initial diagnosis, with peripheral blood obtained before any treatment. Study findings and constraints: Blood samples also showed most expanded thyroid clonotypes exceeding 0.001 frequency. The study's model predicted ophthalmopathy progression at about 64% sensitivity and about 72% specificity.

Germline CDR1 is MGHRA and CDR2 is YSYEKL. This CDR3 has 16 residues. The V and J ends lost 5 bases and 0 bases respectively, with 17 bases between them. Using RNA transcripts, the TCR beta CDR3 regions were amplified. Amplification began with first-round RT-PCR using HTBI primers, then second-round multiplex PCR was performed. TCRdb redid the calling of the multiplex PCR reads with MiXCR, one entry per CDR3 protein. The sample has about 620,000 distinct CDR3 sequences, 20% to 25% seen once. It was from 8.5 to 10 ml of fresh peripheral blood that the PBMCs came. The receptor was derived from a woman aged 18-30 years with stable Graves' hyperthyroidism. Some clones in this sample may be carry-over from other donors' samples. The sequencing sample was made of peripheral blood. This rearrangement joins TRBV4-1 to TRBJ2-7, with D maybe TRBD1 (5 bases). CDR3: CASSSRQYPDSYEQYF. CDR3 coding DNA: TGCGCCAGCAGCTCCCGACAGTATCCCGACTCCTACGAGCAGTACTTC.